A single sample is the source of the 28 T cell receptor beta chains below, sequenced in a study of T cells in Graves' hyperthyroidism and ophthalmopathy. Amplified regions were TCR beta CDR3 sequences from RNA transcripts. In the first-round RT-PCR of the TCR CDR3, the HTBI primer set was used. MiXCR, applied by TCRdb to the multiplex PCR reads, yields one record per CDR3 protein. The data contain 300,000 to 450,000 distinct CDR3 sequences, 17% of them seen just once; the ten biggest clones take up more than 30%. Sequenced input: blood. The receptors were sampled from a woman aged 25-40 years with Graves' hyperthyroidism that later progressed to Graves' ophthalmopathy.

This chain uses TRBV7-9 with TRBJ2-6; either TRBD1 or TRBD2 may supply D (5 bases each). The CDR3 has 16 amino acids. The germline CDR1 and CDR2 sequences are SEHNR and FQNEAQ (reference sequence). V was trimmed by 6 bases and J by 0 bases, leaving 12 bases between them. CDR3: CASSRWGTSGANVLTF. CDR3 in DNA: TGTGCCAGCAGTCGGTGGGGGACCTCTGGGGCCAACGTCCTGACTTTC.

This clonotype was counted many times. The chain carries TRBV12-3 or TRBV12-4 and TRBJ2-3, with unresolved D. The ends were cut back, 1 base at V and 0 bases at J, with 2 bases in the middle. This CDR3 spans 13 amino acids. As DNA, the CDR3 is TGTGCCAGCAGTTTAGTTAGCACAGATACGCAGTATTTT. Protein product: CASSLVSTDTQYF.

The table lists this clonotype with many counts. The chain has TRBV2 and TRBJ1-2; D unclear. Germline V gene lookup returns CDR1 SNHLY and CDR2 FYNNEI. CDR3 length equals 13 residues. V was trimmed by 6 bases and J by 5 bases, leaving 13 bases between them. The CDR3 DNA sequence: TGTGCCAGCAGGGTGGACGGACCTTATGGCTACACCTTC. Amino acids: CASRVDGPYGYTF.

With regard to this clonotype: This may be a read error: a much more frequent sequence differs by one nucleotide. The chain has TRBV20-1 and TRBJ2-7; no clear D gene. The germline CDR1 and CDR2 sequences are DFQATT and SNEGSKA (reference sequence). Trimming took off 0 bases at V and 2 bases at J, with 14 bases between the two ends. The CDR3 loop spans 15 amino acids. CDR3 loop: CSAREREPSPYEQYF. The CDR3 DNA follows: TGCAGTGCTAGAGAGCGAGAGCCGTCCCCCTACGAGCAGTACTTC.

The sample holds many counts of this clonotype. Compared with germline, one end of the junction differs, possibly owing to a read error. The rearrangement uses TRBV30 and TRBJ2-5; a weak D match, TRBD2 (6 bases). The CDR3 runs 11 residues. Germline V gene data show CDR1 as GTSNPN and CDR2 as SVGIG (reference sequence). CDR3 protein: CAWSVREIQYF. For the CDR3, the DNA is TGTGCCTGGAGTGTACGGGAGATCCAGTACTTC.

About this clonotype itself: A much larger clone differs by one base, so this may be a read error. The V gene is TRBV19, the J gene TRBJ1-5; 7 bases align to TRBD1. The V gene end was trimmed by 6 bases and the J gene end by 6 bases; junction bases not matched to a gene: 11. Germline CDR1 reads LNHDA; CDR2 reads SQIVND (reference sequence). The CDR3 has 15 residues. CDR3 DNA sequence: TGTGCCAGTAGCACGCGACAGGGAGGTAGTCAGCCCCAGCATTTT. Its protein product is CASSTRQGGSQPQHF.

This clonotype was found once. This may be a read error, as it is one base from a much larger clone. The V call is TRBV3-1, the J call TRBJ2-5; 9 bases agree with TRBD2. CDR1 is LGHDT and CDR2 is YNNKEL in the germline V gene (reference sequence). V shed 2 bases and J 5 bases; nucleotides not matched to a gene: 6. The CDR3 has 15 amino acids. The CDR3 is CASSQWISGGETQYF. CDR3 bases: TGTGCCAGCAGCCAATGGATTAGCGGGGGCGAGACCCAGTACTTC.

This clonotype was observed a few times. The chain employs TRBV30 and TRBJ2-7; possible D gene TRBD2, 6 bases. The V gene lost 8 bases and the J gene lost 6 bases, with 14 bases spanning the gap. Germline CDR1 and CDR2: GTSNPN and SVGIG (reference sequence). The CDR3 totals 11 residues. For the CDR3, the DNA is TGTGCCGTGGAAGGCGGGATCGAGCAGTACTTC. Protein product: CAVEGGIEQYF.

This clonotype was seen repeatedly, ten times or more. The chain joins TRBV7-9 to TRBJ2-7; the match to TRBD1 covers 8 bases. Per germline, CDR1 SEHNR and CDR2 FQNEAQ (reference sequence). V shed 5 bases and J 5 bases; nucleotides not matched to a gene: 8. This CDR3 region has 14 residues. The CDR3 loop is CASSATGEIDEQYF. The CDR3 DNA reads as TGTGCCAGCAGCGCGACAGGGGAGATCGACGAGCAGTACTTC.

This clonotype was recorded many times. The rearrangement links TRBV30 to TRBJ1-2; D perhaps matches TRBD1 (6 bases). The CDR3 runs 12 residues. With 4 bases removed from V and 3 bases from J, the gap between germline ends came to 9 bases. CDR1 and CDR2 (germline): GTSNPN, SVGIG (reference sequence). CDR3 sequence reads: CAWTGEDYGYTF. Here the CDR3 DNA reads TGTGCCTGGACAGGGGAAGACTATGGCTACACCTTC.

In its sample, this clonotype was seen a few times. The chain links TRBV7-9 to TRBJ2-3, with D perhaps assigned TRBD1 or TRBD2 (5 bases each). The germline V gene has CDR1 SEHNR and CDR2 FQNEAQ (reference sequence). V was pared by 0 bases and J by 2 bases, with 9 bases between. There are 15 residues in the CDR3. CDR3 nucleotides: TGTGCCAGCAGCTTAGCGGGGGAGACCACAGATACGCAGTATTTT. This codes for CASSLAGETTDTQYF.

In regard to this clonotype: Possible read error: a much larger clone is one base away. The CDR3 protein is CVSSFTIGGGGEQYF. CDR3 bases: TGTGTCAGCAGCTTTACAATAGGGGGAGGAGGCGAGCAGTACTTC. The gene calls are TRBV11-3 and TRBJ2-7, with D perhaps TRBD1 or TRBD2 (6 bases each). Germline V lookup: CDR1 SGHNT, CDR2 YENEEA. The CDR3 is 15 residues long.

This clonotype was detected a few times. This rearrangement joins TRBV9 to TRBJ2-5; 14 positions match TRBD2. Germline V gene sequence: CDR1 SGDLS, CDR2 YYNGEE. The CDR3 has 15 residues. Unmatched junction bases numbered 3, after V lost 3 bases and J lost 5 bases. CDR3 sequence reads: CASSEGLAGVETQYF. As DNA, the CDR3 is TGTGCCAGCAGCGAGGGACTAGCGGGGGTGGAGACCCAGTACTTC.

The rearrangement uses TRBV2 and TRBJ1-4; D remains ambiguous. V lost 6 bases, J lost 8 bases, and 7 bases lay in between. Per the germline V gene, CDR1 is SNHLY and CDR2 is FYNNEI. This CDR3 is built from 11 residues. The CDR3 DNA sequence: TGTGCCAGCAGGGGTTCGGAAAAACTGTTTTTT. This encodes CASRGSEKLFF.

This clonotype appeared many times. The CDR3 nucleotides are TGCAGTGCTAGAGTCCGGGTAACTGAGCAGTTCTTC. Its translation is CSARVRVTEQFF. The V gene is TRBV20-1, the J gene TRBJ2-1; D unclear. The V end lost 1 base, the J end lost 9 bases, and 10 bases lay between the germline ends. The CDR3 is 12 residues long. Germline CDR1 reads DFQATT; CDR2 reads SNEGSKA (reference sequence).

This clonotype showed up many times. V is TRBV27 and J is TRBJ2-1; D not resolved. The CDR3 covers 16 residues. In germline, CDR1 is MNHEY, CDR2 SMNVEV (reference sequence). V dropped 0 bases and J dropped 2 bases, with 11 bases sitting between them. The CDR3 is CASSLSASPTYNEQFF. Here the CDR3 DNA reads TGTGCCAGCAGTTTATCAGCTTCCCCGACCTACAATGAGCAGTTCTTC.

CDR3 protein: CASSGTSGIETQYF. For the CDR3, the DNA is TGTGCCAGCAGTGGGACTAGCGGGATCGAGACCCAGTACTTC. V and J are TRBV2 and TRBJ2-5; 12 nucleotides align to TRBD2. The CDR3 runs to 14 residues. Germline V gives CDR1 SNHLY, CDR2 FYNNEI. The J segment lost 5 bases and the V segment lost 4 bases, leaving 2 bases of the junction unmatched.

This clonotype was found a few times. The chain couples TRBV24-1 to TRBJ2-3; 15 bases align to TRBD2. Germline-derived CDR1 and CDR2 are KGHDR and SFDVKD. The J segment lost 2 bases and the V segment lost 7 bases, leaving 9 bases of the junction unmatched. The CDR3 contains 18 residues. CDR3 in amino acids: CATSAGLAGGRVTDTQYF. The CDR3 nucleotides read TGTGCCACCAGCGCAGGACTAGCGGGGGGGAGAGTCACAGATACGCAGTATTTT.

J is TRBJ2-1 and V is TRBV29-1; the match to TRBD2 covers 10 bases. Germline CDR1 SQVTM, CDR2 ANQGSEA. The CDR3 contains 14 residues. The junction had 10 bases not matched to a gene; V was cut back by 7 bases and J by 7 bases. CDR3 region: CSDLSSGSKNEQFF. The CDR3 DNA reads TGCAGCGACCTGTCTAGCGGGAGTAAGAATGAGCAGTTCTTC.

The CDR3 bases are TGCAGCGTGTCGAGTTCGGGGGGGAATGAAAAACTGTTTTTT. Its translation: CSVSSSGGNEKLFF. V and J are TRBV29-1 and TRBJ1-4; D perhaps matches TRBD1 (5 bases). V lost 6 bases to trimming and J lost 5 bases, with 16 bases between them. Germline V gives CDR1 SQVTM, CDR2 ANQGSEA. The CDR3 contains 14 residues.

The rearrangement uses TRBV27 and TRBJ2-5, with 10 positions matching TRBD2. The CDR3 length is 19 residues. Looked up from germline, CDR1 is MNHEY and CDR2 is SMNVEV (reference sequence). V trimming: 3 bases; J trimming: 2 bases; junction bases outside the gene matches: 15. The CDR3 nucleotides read TGTGCCAGCAGTTTCCGGCTAGCGGGAGTTGGGCTTTTGCAAGAGACCCAGTACTTC. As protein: CASSFRLAGVGLLQETQYF.

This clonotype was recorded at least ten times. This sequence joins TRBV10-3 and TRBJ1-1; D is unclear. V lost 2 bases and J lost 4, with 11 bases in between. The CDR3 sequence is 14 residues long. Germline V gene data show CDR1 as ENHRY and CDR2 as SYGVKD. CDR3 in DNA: TGTGCCATCAGTGAGGCCAGTCTGGGCACTGAAGCTTTCTTT. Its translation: CAISEASLGTEAFF.

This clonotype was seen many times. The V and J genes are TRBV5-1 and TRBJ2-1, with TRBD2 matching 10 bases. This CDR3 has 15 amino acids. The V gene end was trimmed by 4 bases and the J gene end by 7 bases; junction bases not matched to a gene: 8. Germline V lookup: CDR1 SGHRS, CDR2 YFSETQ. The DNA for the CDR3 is TGCGCCAGCAGCCGGCCTAGCGGGAGTAGAAATGAGCAGTTCTTC. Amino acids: CASSRPSGSRNEQFF.

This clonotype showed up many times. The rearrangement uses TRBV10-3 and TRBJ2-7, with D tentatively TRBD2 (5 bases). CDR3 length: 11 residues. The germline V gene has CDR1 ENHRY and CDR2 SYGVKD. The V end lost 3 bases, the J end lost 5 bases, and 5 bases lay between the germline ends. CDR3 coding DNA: TGTGCCATCAGTGACGGGGACGAGCAGTACTTC. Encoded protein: CAISDGDEQYF.

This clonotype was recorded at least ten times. The CDR3 here is CASSPSTRGNYNEQFF. In DNA form, the CDR3 reads TGCGCCAGCAGCCCGAGTACTAGGGGAAACTACAATGAGCAGTTCTTC. The V call is TRBV5-1, the J call TRBJ2-1; tentatively, D is TRBD1 or TRBD2 (5 bases each). The CDR3 contains 16 residues. V lost 4 bases and J 3 bases, leaving 17 bases between the germline ends. Germline values: CDR1 SGHRS, CDR2 YFSETQ.

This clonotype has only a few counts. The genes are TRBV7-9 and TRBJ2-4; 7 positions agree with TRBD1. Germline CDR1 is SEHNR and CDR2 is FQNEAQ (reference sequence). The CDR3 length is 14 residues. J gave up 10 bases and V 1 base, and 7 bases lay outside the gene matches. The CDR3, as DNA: TGTGCCAGCAGCTTAGGGACAGGACCCCTAATTCAGTACTTC. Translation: CASSLGTGPLIQYF.

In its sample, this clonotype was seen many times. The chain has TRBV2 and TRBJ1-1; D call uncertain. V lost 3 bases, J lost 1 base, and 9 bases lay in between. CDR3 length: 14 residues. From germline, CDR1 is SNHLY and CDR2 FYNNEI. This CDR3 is CASSDVVANTEAFF. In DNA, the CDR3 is TGTGCCAGCAGTGACGTTGTGGCGAACACTGAAGCTTTCTTT.

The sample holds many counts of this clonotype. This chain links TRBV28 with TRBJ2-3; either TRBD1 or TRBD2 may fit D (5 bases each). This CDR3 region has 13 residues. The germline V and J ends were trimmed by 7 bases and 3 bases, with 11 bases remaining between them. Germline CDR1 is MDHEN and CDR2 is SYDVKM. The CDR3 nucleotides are TGTGCCAGCATCGTTGGGGGAACAGATACGCAGTATTTT. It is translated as CASIVGGTDTQYF.